This T cell receptor (beta chain) was sequenced during a study of technical replicates of blood from several donors. Germline V gene lookup returns CDR1 MNHNS and CDR2 SASEGT. This CDR3 has 15 residues. Trimming pared 2 bases from V and 3 bases from J, leaving 8 bases between. The protocol was immunoSEQ multiplex PCR, while the TCRdb copy is restricted to in-frame clones and leaves out a portion. The data hold some 13,000 clones, with approximately 95% observed a single time. The sequenced sample consisted of PBMCs. The chain has TRBV6-1 and TRBJ2-6; D perhaps matches TRBD1 (5 bases). This receptor was obtained from a human donor in good health. The CDR3 spells CASSERGDGANVLTF. CDR3 bases: TGTGCCAGCAGTGAAAGGGGTGATGGGGCCAACGTCCTGACTTTC.